A single TCR beta chain is shown here with its context. This record belongs to a study of blood T cell repertoires in COVID-19. Participant ages covered about 18 to 95 years across about 25 US areas. Two negative PCRs, clearance, or symptom resolution were required of recovered Cohort 3 donors. Germline assignment: CDR1 SGDLS and CDR2 YYNGEE. V was pared by 4 bases and J by 4 bases, with 7 bases of the junction left unmatched. The CDR3 is made up of 14 amino acids. The assay was immunoSEQ multiplex PCR, and TCRdb's table has in-frame clones only and misses some. The top ten hold about 15% of the sample, which has about 200,000 clones, roughly four fifths seen once.

The sequence derives from a man in his forties who had recovered from COVID-19. The source material was PBMCs or T cells enriched from blood (not recorded which). The V and J genes are TRBV9 and TRBJ1-2; TRBD1 matches 7 bases. For the CDR3, the DNA is TGTGCCAGCAGCCCCCGACAGGGAGCCTATGGCTACACCTTC. It specifies CASSPRQGAYGYTF.